What follows is one TCR beta chain and its context. Its antigen target is currently unknown. No much larger clonotype is one base removed from it; base qualities were not supplied. Participants in the prospective study were enrolled through a virtual design, were aged about 18 to 89 years, and lived in 24 United States geographic areas. Cohort assignment in the prospective study relied on participant-reported clinical history from a screening survey and a study questionnaire. For ImmuneRACE Cohort 3, a participant was defined as recovered based on two consecutive negative NP/OP PCR tests, clearance by a healthcare professional, or resolution of symptoms. Each participant in the prospective study had whole blood, serum and a nasopharyngeal or oropharyngeal swab collected by mobile phlebotomists. Over a roughly two-month period, participants in the prospective study had the option of providing additional blood draws and questionnaires. Before DNA extraction, blood samples from the prospective study were shipped at room temperature or frozen.

TCRbeta CDR3 regions were amplified from genomic DNA by means of the immunoSEQ Assay, a bias-controlled multiplex PCR. Regarding the original processing steps: Nucleated cell counts per sample were estimated from amplification of reference gene primers within the assay. To quantify the absolute abundance of each unique TCRbeta CDR3 rearrangement, sequence reads were collapsed and filtered. For each sample, productive Simpson clonality was calculated by taking the square root of Simpson's diversity index across productive rearrangements. TCRdb's version of the immuneACCESS table is confined to in-frame rearrangements and falls short of the full clone set. An unresolved V gene accounts for under half of the shortfall where checked; the remainder is of unknown origin. V and J calls and clone size are those listed in that table; D and trimming were worked out from the DNA. The sample contains over 200,000 clones, roughly nine tenths of them found a single time. The ten largest clones represent about 10% of the sample.

The data stem from a study of blood T cell repertoires in COVID-19 (TCRdb year 2020). About the investigation overall: Samples from collaborators originated in the United States, Italy and Spain and spanned both the acute and convalescent phases of COVID-19. The samples were drawn from the first 160 participants of the ongoing ImmuneRACE study and from 1,254 subjects provided by 6 global collaborators. HLA class I and class II types, where available, came from metadata supplied by the sample provider rather than from assay-based typing. A freely available public database, intended as a resource for researchers studying the immune response to SARS-CoV-2, is where the repertoires were released. Sample metadata almost always included a de-identified subject ID, COVID-19 status, age in years and sex. The material from the prospective study consisted of cDNA or gDNA derived from T cells, B-cell-depleted T cells, or PBMCs. The dataset comprised deeply sampled blood TCRbeta repertoires from subjects exposed to, actively infected with, or recovered from COVID-19.

Between the V and J ends, shortened by 4 bases and 1 base respectively, the junction contains 12 bases. Looking up the germline V gene (reference sequence) yields CDR1 LGHDT and CDR2 YNNKEL. The CDR3 holds 15 amino acids from the cysteine to the phenylalanine. CDR3 DNA only is kept here, 45 bases in frame from base 1. Broad study findings and their caveats: The quantity of clinical and demographic metadata differed by source and by participant and was supplied without curation.

This chain is built from TRBV3-1 (or the pseudogene TRBV3-2) and TRBJ2-3; there is no confident call for the D gene. The specimen sequenced was PBMCs or T cells enriched from blood (not recorded which). This clonotype was sampled from a man aged 30 to 45 who had recovered from COVID-19. Here is the DNA: TGTGCCAGCAGCCCCCTAGTGCGCGGCACAGATACGCAGTATTTT. The encoded protein is CASSPLVRGTDTQYF.